The T cell receptor (beta chain) described here comes from a study of cytomegalovirus exposure and HLA in healthy donors. The PCR ran on 60 Vbeta and 13 Jbeta primers. Clones were sequenced by immunoSEQ multiplex PCR, and TCRdb holds only the in-frame ones, with some missing. The sample lists around 170,000 clones, roughly four fifths occurring once. Germline V gives CDR1 MDHEN, CDR2 SYDVKM. Unmatched junction bases numbered 6, after V lost 5 bases and J lost 3 bases. CDR3 length equals 16 residues. V and J are TRBV28 and TRBJ2-1; 11 bases map to TRBD2. The sequence came from a young man in good health and CMV-seronegative. Sequencing was done on a sample of PBMCs. As DNA, the CDR3 is TGTGCCAGCAGTCCTAGGACTAGCGGGTACTACAATGAGCAGTTCTTC. This sequence encodes CASSPRTSGYYNEQFF.